What follows are 17 T cell receptor beta chains derived from one specimen sequenced in a study of blood T cell repertoires in COVID-19. Only in-frame clones appear in the TCRdb table, and some are missing; sequencing was by immunoSEQ multiplex PCR. The sample includes tens of thousands of clones, more than 70% of them seen just once. The source material was peripheral blood. The receptors were sampled from a man between 65 and 85 years old with acute or convalescent COVID-19.

The V call is TRBV25-1, the J call TRBJ1-6; 9 positions match TRBD1. With V trimmed by 2 bases and J by 10 bases, 6 bases remained unmatched. The CDR3 sequence is 15 residues long. Germline V gene lookup returns CDR1 MGHDK and CDR2 SYGVNS. Here the CDR3 DNA reads TGTGCCAGCAGTGAACAAGGACAGGGGAGGTCACCCCTCCACTTT. This codes for CASSEQGQGRSPLHF.

The J gene is TRBJ2-2, the V gene TRBV6-1, with D possibly TRBD1 on 5 matching bases. CDR1 is MNHNS, CDR2 SASEGT, per germline. The V end was cut by 2 bases, the J end by 1 base, with 17 bases between. The CDR3 contains 18 residues. The CDR3 bases are TGTGCCAGCAGTGAATTTTTGTTGGGGCCAAAGAACACCGGGGAGCTGTTTTTT. Its protein product is CASSEFLLGPKNTGELFF.

The rearrangement uses TRBV7-9 and TRBJ2-5; TRBD2 agrees at 8 bases. Trimming at V came to 1 base and at J to 5 bases, leaving 0 bases not matched to a gene. CDR3 length: 13 amino acids. Germline CDR1 SEHNR, CDR2 FQNEAQ (reference sequence). The CDR3 region has the DNA TGTGCCAGCAGCTTAGGACTAGCGGAGACCCAGTACTTC. This gives the protein CASSLGLAETQYF.

This clone was observed a single time. V gene TRBV27 combines with J gene TRBJ1-1; a weak D match, TRBD1 (6 bases). Germline V gene sequence: CDR1 MNHEY, CDR2 SMNVEV (reference sequence). V was clipped by 5 bases and J by 1 base, with 14 bases between them. This CDR3 has 15 amino acids. CDR3 protein: CASSPVQGWNTEAFF. The CDR3 DNA reads TGTGCCAGCAGTCCCGTACAGGGTTGGAACACTGAAGCTTTCTTT.

The chain carries TRBV25-1 and TRBJ2-5; TRBD2 aligns across 10 bases. Germline-derived CDR1 and CDR2 are MGHDK and SYGVNS. Unmatched junction bases numbered 4, after V lost 4 bases and J lost 5 bases. CDR3 length: 14 amino acids. CDR3 sequence reads: CASSVQRGGETQYF. For the CDR3, the DNA is TGTGCCAGCAGTGTCCAGCGGGGGGGGGAGACCCAGTACTTC.

This chain connects TRBV4-1 to TRBJ2-1; 8 bases map to TRBD1. Unmatched junction bases numbered 9, after V lost 3 bases and J lost 5 bases. The CDR3 spans 16 residues. The V gene's germline CDR1 is MGHRA and CDR2 YSYEKL. The CDR3 here is CASSHPGQGFDNEQFF. CDR3 coding DNA: TGCGCCAGCAGCCATCCCGGACAGGGCTTCGACAATGAGCAGTTCTTC.

The V call is TRBV27, the J call TRBJ1-4; 7 nucleotides align to TRBD1. CDR1 MNHEY and CDR2 SMNVEV come from the germline V gene (reference sequence). The junction had 12 bases not matched to a gene; V was cut back by 10 bases and J by 7 bases. CDR3 length: 14 amino acids. Here the CDR3 reads CATKRAGGSEKLFF. The CDR3 nucleotides read TGTGCCACGAAAAGGGCAGGGGGAAGTGAAAAACTGTTTTTT.

This clone turned up a few times. The chain joins TRBV5-4 to TRBJ1-1; the D is unclear. The CDR3 contains 13 residues. Germline V lookup: CDR1 SGHNT, CDR2 YYREEE (reference sequence). Trimming left V 5 bases short and J 8 bases short, with 16 bases between. CDR3 region: CASRTTRGGEAFF. The DNA of the CDR3 is TGTGCCAGCAGAACAACCCGGGGAGGGGAAGCTTTCTTT.

This sequence joins TRBV6-6 and TRBJ1-4; 10 bases align to TRBD1. CDR3 length: 14 amino acids. Unmatched junction bases numbered 4, after V lost 6 bases and J lost 6 bases. CDR1 MNHNY and CDR2 SVGAGI come from the germline V gene (reference sequence). The chain's CDR3 is CASRRGTGDEKLFF. CDR3 DNA sequence: TGTGCCAGCAGGAGGGGGACAGGGGATGAAAAACTGTTTTTT.

The genes are TRBV9 and TRBJ2-2; 8 bases are shared with TRBD2. The CDR3 extends over 15 amino acids. After removal of 6 bases from V and 0 bases from J, the junction contained 4 bases not matched to a gene. The germline V gene has CDR1 SGDLS and CDR2 YYNGEE. In nucleotides, the CDR3 is TGTGCCAGCACCCCGGGAGGGGCGAACACCGGGGAGCTGTTTTTT. Its protein product is CASTPGGANTGELFF.

The genes are TRBV25-1 and TRBJ2-1, with no clear D. Germline V gene lookup returns CDR1 MGHDK and CDR2 SYGVNS. The CDR3 is 16 residues long. V shed 3 bases and J shed 0 bases, with 12 bases lying between them. The CDR3 sequence: CASSDYSIGSYNEQFF. The CDR3 DNA reads TGTGCCAGCAGTGACTACTCGATTGGCTCCTACAATGAGCAGTTCTTC.

The rearrangement links TRBV2 to TRBJ2-5; tentative D call: TRBD2 (5 bases). Per the germline V gene, CDR1 is SNHLY and CDR2 is FYNNEI. The CDR3 totals 12 residues. V lost 2 bases to trimming and J lost 5 bases, with 6 bases between them. The CDR3 reads CASSERGETQYF. As DNA, the CDR3 is TGTGCCAGCAGTGAACGAGGGGAGACCCAGTACTTC. The whole variable domain, remainder taken from reference TRBV2 and TRBJ2-5, is EPEVTQTPSHQVTQMGQEVILRCVPISNHLYFYWYRQILGQKVEFLVSFYNNEISEKSEIFDDQFSVERPDGSNFTLKIRSTKLEDSAMYFCASSERGETQYFGPGTRLLVL.

This chain connects TRBV5-4 to TRBJ1-2; no clear D. The V and J ends lost 0 bases and 1 base respectively, with 4 bases between them. CDR3 size: 13 residues. The germline CDR1 and CDR2 sequences are SGHNT and YYREEE (reference sequence). The chain's CDR3 is CASSLDSNYGYTF. The CDR3 nucleotides read TGTGCCAGCAGCTTGGACAGTAACTATGGCTACACCTTC.

The CDR3 sequence is CASSIISGGPSTDTQYF. The DNA of the CDR3 is TGTGCCAGTAGTATTATTAGCGGGGGCCCGAGCACAGATACGCAGTATTTT. The rearrangement uses TRBV19 and TRBJ2-3, with 9 positions matching TRBD2. CDR1 LNHDA and CDR2 SQIVND come from the germline V gene (reference sequence). With V trimmed by 3 bases and J by 0 bases, 7 bases remained unmatched. This CDR3 contains 17 residues.

The genes are TRBV7-7 and TRBJ2-7, with a tentative D call TRBD1 (6 bases). The germline gives CDR1 SSHAT, CDR2 FNYEAQ (reference sequence). Trimming took off 5 bases at V and 2 bases at J, with 10 bases between the two ends. The CDR3 totals 13 residues. The CDR3 reads CASSPGDAYEQYF. The CDR3, as DNA: TGTGCCAGCAGCCCAGGGGATGCCTACGAGCAGTACTTC.

The V gene is TRBV19, the J gene TRBJ1-5; 11 bases align to TRBD1. V lost 3 bases to trimming and J lost 7 bases; unmatched junction nucleotides: 2. This CDR3 has 14 residues. Germline loops: CDR1 LNHDA, CDR2 SQIVND (reference sequence). The CDR3 loop is CASSIGQGAQPQHF. The CDR3 DNA is TGTGCCAGTAGTATCGGACAGGGGGCCCAGCCCCAGCATTTT.

The chain uses TRBV5-6 and TRBJ2-1; TRBD1 might be the D (5 bases). Germline CDR1 and CDR2: SGHDT and YYEEEE. With 4 bases removed from V and 0 bases from J, the gap between germline ends came to 11 bases. The length of the CDR3 is 15 residues. Here the CDR3 reads CASSLDSSSYNEQFF. The CDR3 DNA follows: TGTGCCAGCAGCCTAGACAGCAGCTCCTACAATGAGCAGTTCTTC.